Following are 19 T cell receptor beta chains from one sample sequenced in a study of a mutant IDH1 vaccine in newly diagnosed glioma. Generated by immunoSEQ multiplex PCR, the TCRdb table keeps only in-frame clones and is missing some. Here the sample spans 70,000 to 90,000 clones, 75% to 85% being singletons. No cognate antigen is known for these TCRs. The time point here: week 23, last vaccination. A single vaccine dose contained 300 ug of mutant IDH1 20-mer peptide, and topical imiquimod was used with it. The specimen was PBMCs, collected from a glioma patient whose treatment included an IDH1 peptide vaccine. These receptors all come from a man aged 30 to 39 with glioma. Some clones in this sample may be carry-over from other donors' samples.

The chain joins TRBV27 to TRBJ2-3; no clear D gene. CDR3 length: 15 residues. V was pared by 2 bases and J by 3 bases, with 12 bases between. Germline V lookup: CDR1 MNHEY, CDR2 SMNVEV (reference sequence). The CDR3 loop is CASSLAPRRTDTQYF. CDR3 bases: TGTGCCAGCAGTTTAGCCCCAAGGAGAACAGATACGCAGTATTTT.

The count of this clone is one. CDR3 in DNA: TGTGCCAGCAGAACCGACTGGGATTCCCACTACGAGCAGTACTTC. Its protein product is CASRTDWDSHYEQYF. V usage is TRBV6-5 and J usage is TRBJ2-7; D unclear. The germline V gene encodes CDR1 MNHEY and CDR2 SVGAGI. Trimming pared 6 bases from V and 3 bases from J, leaving 18 bases between. CDR3 length: 15 amino acids.

This clone appeared a single time. The J gene is TRBJ1-1, the V gene TRBV5-4; D might be TRBD1 (5 bases). Germline values: CDR1 SGHNT, CDR2 YYREEE (reference sequence). This CDR3 is built from 15 residues. Trimming cost V 2 bases and J 3 bases, with 14 bases left between them. The CDR3 sequence is CASSFPGRAYTEAFF. The CDR3, as DNA: TGTGCCAGCAGCTTCCCCGGCAGGGCGTACACTGAAGCTTTCTTT.

The chain uses TRBV7-8 and TRBJ1-1; D perhaps matches TRBD1 (5 bases). The V and J ends lost 2 bases and 3 bases respectively, with 13 bases between them. The germline CDR1 and CDR2 sequences are SGHVS and FQNEAQ. This CDR3 spans 15 amino acids. CDR3 bases: TGTGCCAGCAGCTTACGAGGGGTGACGGACACTGAAGCTTTCTTT. Residues: CASSLRGVTDTEAFF. Combining the CDR3 with reference TRBV7-8 and TRBJ1-1 gives the whole variable domain GAGVSQSPRYKVAKRGQDVALRCDPISGHVSLFWYQQALGQGPEFLTYFQNEAQLDKSGLPSDRFFAERPEGSVSTLKIQRTQQEDSAVYLCASSLRGVTDTEAFFGQGTRLTVV.

This clone appeared a single time. At one end the junction does not follow the germline gene, possibly because of a read error. The chain has TRBV2 and TRBJ2-5; 7 nucleotides align to TRBD2. The CDR3 is 14 residues long. Germline V lookup: CDR1 SNHLY, CDR2 FYNNEI. The CDR3 coding sequence is TGTGCCAGCTGTGAGACTAGCTATCGGGAGACCCAGTACTTC. It specifies CASCETSYRETQYF.

The V gene is TRBV6-6, the J gene TRBJ1-2; tentative D call: TRBD1 (6 bases). Germline V gene lookup returns CDR1 MNHNY and CDR2 SVGAGI (reference sequence). Trimming cost V 7 bases and J 1 base, with 13 bases left between them. The CDR3 consists of 14 residues. DNA for the CDR3: TGTGCCAGCACCCAGGGGAGAATTAACTATGGCTACACCTTC. Translation gives CASTQGRINYGYTF.

In this sample, this clone turned up a few times. The V call is TRBV5-4, the J call TRBJ1-1; D gene ambiguous. V lost 7 bases, J lost 0 bases, and 7 bases lay in between. The germline gives CDR1 SGHNT, CDR2 YYREEE (reference sequence). CDR3 size: 12 residues. CDR3 DNA: TGTGCCAGCGCCGGTTTGAACACTGAAGCTTTCTTT. It yields the protein CASAGLNTEAFF.

This clone has only a few counts. V gene TRBV29-1 combines with J gene TRBJ2-5; a weak D match, TRBD2 (5 bases). This CDR3 has 16 amino acids. V lost 6 bases and J 7 bases, leaving 27 bases between the germline ends. Germline CDR1 SQVTM, CDR2 ANQGSEA. The CDR3 DNA is TGCAGCGTGCGGGTTTCACCCGCCCTTAAAATCGGGACCCAGTACTTC. This gives the protein CSVRVSPALKIGTQYF.

The chain employs TRBV6-1 and TRBJ2-7; TRBD1 matches 9 bases. This CDR3 contains 15 residues. Germline assignment: CDR1 MNHNS and CDR2 SASEGT. The junction had 10 bases not matched to a gene; V was cut back by 6 bases and J by 4 bases. The CDR3 DNA reads TGTGCCAGCAGCTTAGGGACAGGGCAATGGTACGAGCAGTACTTC. Translated: CASSLGTGQWYEQYF.

The chain recombines TRBV5-1 with TRBJ2-4; the D is unclear. In germline, CDR1 is SGHRS, CDR2 YFSETQ. V lost 0 bases to trimming and J lost 9 bases, with 10 bases between them. The CDR3 totals 13 residues. In nucleotides, the CDR3 is TGCGCCAGCAGCTTGGGCTTTACTGGCATTCAGTACTTC. Its protein is CASSLGFTGIQYF.

The chain recombines TRBV7-3 with TRBJ2-7, with D unclear. CDR1 and CDR2 (germline): SGHTA, FQGTGA. The CDR3 is 13 residues long. V shed 5 bases and J shed 4 bases, with 12 bases lying between them. This chain's CDR3 is CASSRQRGYEQYF. For the CDR3, the DNA is TGTGCCAGCAGCCGTCAACGTGGGTACGAGCAGTACTTC.

The chain couples TRBV2 to TRBJ2-7; 8 bases line up with TRBD2. From germline, CDR1 is SNHLY and CDR2 FYNNEI. Losses at the gene ends were 2 bases for V and 6 bases for J; bases not matched to a gene: 9. This CDR3 spans 15 amino acids. The DNA of the CDR3 is TGTGCCAGCAGTGAATTGGCGGGGGGCCTTGGCGAGCAGTACTTC. This translates into CASSELAGGLGEQYF. The whole variable domain, filled in from reference TRBV2 and TRBJ2-7, reads EPEVTQTPSHQVTQMGQEVILRCVPISNHLYFYWYRQILGQKVEFLVSFYNNEISEKSEIFDDQFSVERPDGSNFTLKIRSTKLEDSAMYFCASSELAGGLGEQYFGPGTRLTVT.

This chain joins TRBV2 and TRBJ2-7; D perhaps matches TRBD1 (6 bases). Trimming took 6 bases from V and 5 from J, leaving 17 bases between them. This CDR3 region has 14 residues. The germline gives CDR1 SNHLY, CDR2 FYNNEI. Written as DNA, the CDR3 is TGTGCCAGCAGAATACAGGGAAATTTCCACGAGCAGTACTTC. Translation gives CASRIQGNFHEQYF.

The chain joins TRBV10-3 to TRBJ1-5; no firm D call. In germline, CDR1 is ENHRY, CDR2 SYGVKD. Trimming took 4 bases from V and 0 from J, leaving 4 bases between them. The CDR3 is made up of 13 amino acids. CDR3 sequence (DNA): TGTGCCATCAGTGCCACTAGCAATCAGCCCCAGCATTTT. It is translated as CAISATSNQPQHF.

This chain connects TRBV18 to TRBJ2-3; D not certain. This CDR3 has 14 amino acids. From germline, CDR1 is KGHSH and CDR2 LQKENI. Trimming cost V 1 base and J 3 bases, with 8 bases left between them. CDR3 sequence: CASSPLRITDTQYF. The CDR3 DNA reads as TGTGCCAGCTCACCACTTAGAATAACAGATACGCAGTATTTT.

Written as DNA, the CDR3 is TGTGCCAGCAGCCCTCGGCAGGGTGGTTTCGAGCAGTACTTC. Amino acid sequence: CASSPRQGGFEQYF. The genes are TRBV5-4 and TRBJ2-7, with D tentatively TRBD1 (5 bases). The V end was cut by 4 bases, the J end by 6 bases, with 17 bases between. Germline lookup yields CDR1 SGHNT and CDR2 YYREEE (reference sequence). CDR3 length: 14 residues.

V and J are TRBV6-6 and TRBJ2-7, with D perhaps matching TRBD1 (5 bases). The V and J ends lost 4 bases and 2 bases respectively, with 12 bases between them. Germline-derived CDR1 and CDR2 are MNHNY and SVGAGI (reference sequence). This CDR3 has 14 residues. CDR3 DNA: TGTGCCAGCAGTTTGTTAGACAGAACCTACGAGCAGTACTTC. This encodes CASSLLDRTYEQYF.

This clone has only a few counts. The chain is built from TRBV30 and TRBJ1-2; 7 bases are a match to TRBD1. Germline CDR1 GTSNPN, CDR2 SVGIG (reference sequence). The ends lost 7 bases at V and 0 bases at J; junction bases unmatched: 8. The CDR3 covers 14 residues. DNA of the CDR3: TGTGCCTTCTATCGGGACAGACCTAACTATGGCTACACCTTC. It codes for CAFYRDRPNYGYTF.

The chain has TRBV2 and TRBJ1-4; D unclear. Trimming left V 8 bases short and J 8 bases short, with 18 bases between. CDR3 size: 14 residues. Germline loops: CDR1 SNHLY, CDR2 FYNNEI. The CDR3 coding sequence is TGTGCCAGCTGTTTACAAACTTTGGGGGAAAAACTGTTTTTT. Protein product: CASCLQTLGEKLFF.